This T cell receptor (beta chain) originates from a study of T cell changes during pregnancy in multiple sclerosis. The CDR3 extends over 14 amino acids. Trimming removed 7 bases at V and 3 bases at J, with 16 bases between. CDR1 and CDR2 from the germline V gene are MDHEN and SYDVKM. Clones were sequenced by immunoSEQ multiplex PCR, and TCRdb holds only the in-frame ones, with some missing. The sample lists tens of thousands of clones, 90% seen once, with roughly 2.1% in the top ten. The TCR comes from a female donor in good health, enrolled as a control in a pregnancy study. The input for sequencing was peripheral blood, taken in the first trimester of pregnancy. The V call is TRBV28, the J call TRBJ2-7; D perhaps matches TRBD1 (6 bases). For the CDR3, the DNA is TGTGCCAGCAACCCCCTGAGGGGGTACTACGAGCAGTACTTC. This translates into CASNPLRGYYEQYF.